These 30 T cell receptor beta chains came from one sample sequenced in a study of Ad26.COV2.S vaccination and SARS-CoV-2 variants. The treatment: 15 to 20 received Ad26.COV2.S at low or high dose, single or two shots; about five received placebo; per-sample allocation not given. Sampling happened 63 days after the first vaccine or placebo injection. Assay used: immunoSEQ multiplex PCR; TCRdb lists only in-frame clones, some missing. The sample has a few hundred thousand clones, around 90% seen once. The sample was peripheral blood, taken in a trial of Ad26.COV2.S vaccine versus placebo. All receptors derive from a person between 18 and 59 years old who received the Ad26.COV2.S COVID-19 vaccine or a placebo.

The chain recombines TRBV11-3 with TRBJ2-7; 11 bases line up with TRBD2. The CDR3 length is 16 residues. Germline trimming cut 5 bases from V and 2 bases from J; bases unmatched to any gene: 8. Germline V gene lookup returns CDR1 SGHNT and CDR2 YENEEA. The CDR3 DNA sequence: TGTGCCAGCAGCAGGGGGACTAGCGGAGGACCCTACGAGCAGTACTTC. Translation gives CASSRGTSGGPYEQYF.

CDR3 in DNA: TGTGCCAGCAGCCCCAGGGGAACCGAACGATTTGAAAAACTGTTTTTT. It translates to CASSPRGTERFEKLFF. V gene TRBV4-2 combines with J gene TRBJ1-4, with D possibly TRBD1 on 6 matching bases. The CDR3 has 16 amino acids. Trimming took 4 bases from V and 7 from J, leaving 19 bases between them. From germline, CDR1 is LGHNA and CDR2 YNFKEQ.

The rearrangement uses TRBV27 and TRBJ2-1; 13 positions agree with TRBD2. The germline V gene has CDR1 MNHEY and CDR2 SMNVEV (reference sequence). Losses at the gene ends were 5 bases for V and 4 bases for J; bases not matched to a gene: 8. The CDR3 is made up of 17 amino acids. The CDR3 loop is CASSLRTSGSIYNEQFF. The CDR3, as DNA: TGTGCCAGCAGTCTGCGGACTAGCGGGAGCATATACAATGAGCAGTTCTTC.

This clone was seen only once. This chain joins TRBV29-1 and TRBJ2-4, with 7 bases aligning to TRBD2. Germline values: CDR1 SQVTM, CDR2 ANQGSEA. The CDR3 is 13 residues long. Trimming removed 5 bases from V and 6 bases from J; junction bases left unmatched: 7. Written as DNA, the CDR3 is TGCAGCGTTAGCCACCCGGGAGGAAACATTCAGTACTTC. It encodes CSVSHPGGNIQYF.

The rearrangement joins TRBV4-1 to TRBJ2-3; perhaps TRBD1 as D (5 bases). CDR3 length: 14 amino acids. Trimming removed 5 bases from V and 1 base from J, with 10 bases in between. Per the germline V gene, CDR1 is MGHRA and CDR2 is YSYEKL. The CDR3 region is CASSSQGGTDTQYF. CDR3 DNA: TGCGCCAGCAGCTCGCAGGGCGGCACAGATACGCAGTATTTT.

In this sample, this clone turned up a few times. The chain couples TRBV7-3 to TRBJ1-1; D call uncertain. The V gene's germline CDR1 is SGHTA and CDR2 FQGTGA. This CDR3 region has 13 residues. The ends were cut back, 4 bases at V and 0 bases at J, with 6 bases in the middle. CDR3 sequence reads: CASSSDMNTEAFF. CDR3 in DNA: TGTGCCAGCAGCTCCGACATGAACACTGAAGCTTTCTTT. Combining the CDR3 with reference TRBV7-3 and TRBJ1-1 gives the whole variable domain GAGVSQTPSNKVTEKGKYVELRCDPISGHTALYWYRQSLGQGPEFLIYFQGTGAADDSGLPNDRFFAVRPEGSVSTLKIQRTERGDSAVYLCASSSDMNTEAFFGQGTRLTVV.

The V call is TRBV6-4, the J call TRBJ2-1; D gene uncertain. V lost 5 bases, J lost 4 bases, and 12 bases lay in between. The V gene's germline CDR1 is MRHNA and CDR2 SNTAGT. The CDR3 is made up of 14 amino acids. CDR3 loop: CASSKNTRYNEQFF. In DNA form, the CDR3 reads TGTGCCAGCAGTAAGAATACACGTTACAATGAGCAGTTCTTC.

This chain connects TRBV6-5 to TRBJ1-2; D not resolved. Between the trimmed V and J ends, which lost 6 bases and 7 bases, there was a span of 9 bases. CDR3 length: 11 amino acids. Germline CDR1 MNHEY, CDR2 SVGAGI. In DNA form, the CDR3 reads TGTGCCAGCAGGGGATTTTTTGGCTACACCTTC. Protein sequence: CASRGFFGYTF.

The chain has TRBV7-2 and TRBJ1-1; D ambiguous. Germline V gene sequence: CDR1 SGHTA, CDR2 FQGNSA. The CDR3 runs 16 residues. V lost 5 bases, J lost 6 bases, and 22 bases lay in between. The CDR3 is CASSLRAISTGAEAFF. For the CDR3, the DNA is TGTGCCAGCAGCCTTAGGGCGATATCAACGGGTGCTGAAGCTTTCTTT.

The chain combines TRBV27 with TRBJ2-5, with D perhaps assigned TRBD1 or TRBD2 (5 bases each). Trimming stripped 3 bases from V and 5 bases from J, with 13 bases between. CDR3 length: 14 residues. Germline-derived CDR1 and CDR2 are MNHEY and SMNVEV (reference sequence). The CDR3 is CASSFGTASETQYF. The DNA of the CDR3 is TGTGCCAGCAGTTTTGGGACCGCGTCTGAGACCCAGTACTTC.

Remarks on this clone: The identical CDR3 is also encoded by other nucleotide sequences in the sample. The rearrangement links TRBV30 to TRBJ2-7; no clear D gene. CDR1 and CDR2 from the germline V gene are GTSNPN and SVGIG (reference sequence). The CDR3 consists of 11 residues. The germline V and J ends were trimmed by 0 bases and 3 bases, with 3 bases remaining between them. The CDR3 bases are TGTGCCTGGAGTGTAGGCTACGAGCAGTACTTC. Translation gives CAWSVGYEQYF.

The CDR3 loop reads CASSTPTSGSLLFPNEQFF. CDR3 DNA: TGTGCCAGTAGTACCCCGACTAGCGGGAGTTTGTTGTTTCCAAATGAGCAGTTCTTC. The rearrangement joins TRBV19 to TRBJ2-1, with 12 positions matching TRBD2. Trimming at V came to 4 bases and at J to 7 bases, leaving 17 bases not matched to a gene. CDR1 LNHDA and CDR2 SQIVND come from the germline V gene (reference sequence). This CDR3 spans 19 amino acids.

The CDR3 reads CASSSWVVYNEQFF. The CDR3 bases are TGTGCCAGCAGCTCTTGGGTTGTCTACAATGAGCAGTTCTTC. The chain links TRBV7-2 to TRBJ2-1; D gene ambiguous. V shed 4 bases and J shed 3 bases, with 10 bases lying between them. The CDR3 has 14 residues. Per germline, CDR1 SGHTA and CDR2 FQGNSA.

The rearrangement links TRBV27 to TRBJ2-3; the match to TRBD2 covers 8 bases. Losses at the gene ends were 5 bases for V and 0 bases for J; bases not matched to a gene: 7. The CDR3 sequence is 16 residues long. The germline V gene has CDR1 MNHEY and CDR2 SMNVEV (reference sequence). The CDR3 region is CASSPTGTRSTDTQYF. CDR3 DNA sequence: TGTGCCAGCAGTCCTACCGGGACTAGAAGCACAGATACGCAGTATTTT.

The CDR3 protein is CASSQDQVYGYTF. Written as DNA, the CDR3 is TGTGCCAGCAGCCAAGATCAGGTCTATGGCTACACCTTC. The gene calls are TRBV3-1 (or the pseudogene TRBV3-2) and TRBJ1-2, with D uncertain. Germline V gives CDR1 LGHDT, CDR2 YNNKEL (reference sequence). V gave up 0 bases and J gave up 4 bases, with 6 bases separating them. The CDR3 runs to 13 residues.

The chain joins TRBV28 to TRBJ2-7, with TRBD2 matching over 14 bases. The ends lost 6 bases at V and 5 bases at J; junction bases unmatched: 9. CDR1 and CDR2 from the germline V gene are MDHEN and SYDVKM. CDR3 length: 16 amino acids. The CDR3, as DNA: TGTGCCAGCAGCCCGGGACTAGCGGGGGTCTGGAACGAGCAGTACTTC. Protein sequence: CASSPGLAGVWNEQYF.

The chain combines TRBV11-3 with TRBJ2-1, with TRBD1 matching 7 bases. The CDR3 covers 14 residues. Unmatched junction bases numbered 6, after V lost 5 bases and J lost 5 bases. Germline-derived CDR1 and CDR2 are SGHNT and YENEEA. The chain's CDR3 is CASSPWTGDNEQFF. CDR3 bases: TGTGCCAGCAGCCCCTGGACAGGCGACAATGAGCAGTTCTTC.

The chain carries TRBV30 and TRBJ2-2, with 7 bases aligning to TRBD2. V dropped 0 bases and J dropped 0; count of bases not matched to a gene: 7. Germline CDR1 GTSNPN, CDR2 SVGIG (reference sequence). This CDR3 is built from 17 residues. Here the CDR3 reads CAWSVSSGKPNTGELFF. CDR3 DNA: TGTGCCTGGAGTGTTTCTAGCGGTAAACCGAACACCGGGGAGCTGTTTTTT.

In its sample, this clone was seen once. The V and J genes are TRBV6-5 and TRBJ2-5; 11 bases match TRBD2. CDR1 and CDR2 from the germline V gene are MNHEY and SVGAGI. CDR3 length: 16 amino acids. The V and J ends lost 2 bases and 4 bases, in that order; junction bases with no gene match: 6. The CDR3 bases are TGTGCCAGCAGTTACAATGGTCTAGCGGGAGGAGAGACCCAGTACTTC. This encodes CASSYNGLAGGETQYF.

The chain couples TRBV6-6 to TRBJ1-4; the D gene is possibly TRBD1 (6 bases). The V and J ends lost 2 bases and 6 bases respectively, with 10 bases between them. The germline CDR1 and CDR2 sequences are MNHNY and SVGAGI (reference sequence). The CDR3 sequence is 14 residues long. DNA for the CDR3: TGTGCCAGCAGTTACCGGGGGGGCTATGAAAAACTGTTTTTT. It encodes CASSYRGGYEKLFF.

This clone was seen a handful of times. In DNA, the CDR3 is TGCGCCAGCAGCCAAGGAGTGAATACGCAGTATTTT. Translated, it gives CASSQGVNTQYF. The chain uses TRBV4-1 and TRBJ2-3; D remains ambiguous. The CDR3 runs to 12 residues. V lost 1 base and J 7 bases, leaving 6 bases between the germline ends. The germline V gene encodes CDR1 MGHRA and CDR2 YSYEKL.

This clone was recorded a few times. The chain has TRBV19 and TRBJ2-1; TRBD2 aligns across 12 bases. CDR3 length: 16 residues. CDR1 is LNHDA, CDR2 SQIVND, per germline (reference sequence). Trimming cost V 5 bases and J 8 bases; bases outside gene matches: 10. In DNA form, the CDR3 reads TGTGCCAGTAGTCCCCCGACTAGCGGGAGAGTCGATGAGCAGTTCTTC. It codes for CASSPPTSGRVDEQFF.

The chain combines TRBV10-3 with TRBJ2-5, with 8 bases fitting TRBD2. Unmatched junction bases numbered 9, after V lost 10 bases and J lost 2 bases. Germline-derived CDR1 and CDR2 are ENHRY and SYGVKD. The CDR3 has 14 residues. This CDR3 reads CATGGSGVQETQYF. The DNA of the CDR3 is TGTGCCACCGGTGGTAGCGGGGTTCAAGAGACCCAGTACTTC.

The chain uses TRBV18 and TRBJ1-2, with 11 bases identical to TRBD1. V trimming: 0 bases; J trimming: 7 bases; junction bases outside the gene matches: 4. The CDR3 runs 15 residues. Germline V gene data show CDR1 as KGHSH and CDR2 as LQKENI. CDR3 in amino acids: CASSPPDRGPSGYTF. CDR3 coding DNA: TGTGCCAGCTCACCACCGGACAGGGGGCCGAGTGGCTACACCTTC.

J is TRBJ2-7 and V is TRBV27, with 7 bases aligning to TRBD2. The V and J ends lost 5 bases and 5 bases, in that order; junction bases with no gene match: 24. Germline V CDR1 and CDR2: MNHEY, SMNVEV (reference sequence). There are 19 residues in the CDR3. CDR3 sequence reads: CASSTINSKAGTNVNEQYF. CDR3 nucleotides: TGTGCCAGCAGTACTATCAATTCCAAAGCGGGAACGAATGTGAACGAGCAGTACTTC.

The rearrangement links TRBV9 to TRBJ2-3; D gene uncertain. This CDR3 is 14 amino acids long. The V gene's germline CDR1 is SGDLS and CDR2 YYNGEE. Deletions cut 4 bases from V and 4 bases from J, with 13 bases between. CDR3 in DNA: TGTGCCAGCAGCCATCCTAGTTCTCCAGATACGCAGTATTTT. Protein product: CASSHPSSPDTQYF. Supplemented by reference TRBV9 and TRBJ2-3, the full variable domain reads DSGVTQTPKHLITATGQRVTLRCSPRSGDLSVYWYQQSLDQGLQFLIQYYNGEERAKGNILERFSAQQFPDLHSELNLSSLELGDSALYFCASSHPSSPDTQYFGPGTRLTVL.

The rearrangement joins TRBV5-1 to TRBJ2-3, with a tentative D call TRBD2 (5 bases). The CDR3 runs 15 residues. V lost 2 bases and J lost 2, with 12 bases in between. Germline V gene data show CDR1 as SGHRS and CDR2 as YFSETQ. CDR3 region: CASSFFAGTTDTQYF. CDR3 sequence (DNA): TGCGCCAGCAGCTTCTTTGCGGGTACCACAGATACGCAGTATTTT.

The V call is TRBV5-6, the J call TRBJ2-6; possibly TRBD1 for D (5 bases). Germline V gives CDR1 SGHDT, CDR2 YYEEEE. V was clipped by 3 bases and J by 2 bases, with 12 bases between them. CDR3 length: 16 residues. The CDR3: CASSSLTGTGANVLTF. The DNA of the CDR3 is TGTGCCAGCAGCTCCTTAACAGGAACTGGGGCCAACGTCCTGACTTTC. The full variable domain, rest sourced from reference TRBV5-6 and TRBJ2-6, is DAGVTQSPTHLIKTRGQQVTLRCSPKSGHDTVSWYQQALGQGPQFIFQYYEEEERQRGNFPDRFSGHQFPNYSSELNVNALLLGDSALYLCASSSLTGTGANVLTFGAGSRLTVL.

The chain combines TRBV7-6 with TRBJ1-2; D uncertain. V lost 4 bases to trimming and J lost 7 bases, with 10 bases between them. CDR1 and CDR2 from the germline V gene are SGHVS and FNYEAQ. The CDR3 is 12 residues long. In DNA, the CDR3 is TGTGCCAGCAGCTCGCCGACTGGTGGCTACACCTTC. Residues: CASSSPTGGYTF.

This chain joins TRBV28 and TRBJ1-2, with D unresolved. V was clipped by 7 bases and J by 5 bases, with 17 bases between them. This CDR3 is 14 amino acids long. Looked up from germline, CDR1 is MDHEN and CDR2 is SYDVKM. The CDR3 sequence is CASTSPSKQYGYTF. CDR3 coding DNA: TGTGCCAGCACCTCACCCTCGAAACAGTATGGCTACACCTTC.